This T cell receptor beta chain was identified during a study of cytomegalovirus exposure and HLA in healthy donors. Study context: Some 90 million unique TCRs from HLA-typed donors were held in an early data release.

This clone was detected only once. The antigen remains unidentified. The junction had 11 bases not matched to a gene; V was cut back by 4 bases and J by 7 bases. The CDR3 consists of 16 residues. CDR1 and CDR2 (germline): SEHNR, FQNEAQ (reference sequence). General study points: It was shown in a later analysis that HLA-associated TCR beta chains were more clonally expanded than other, equally common chains. Sequencing likely produced, as an artifact, a cluster of highly shared sequence variants.

The study ran its PCR with 60 Vbeta and 13 Jbeta primers. The protocol was immunoSEQ multiplex PCR, while the TCRdb copy is restricted to in-frame clones and leaves out a portion. Of fewer than 200,000 clones in the sample, about 70% were seen once. This TCR was sampled from a young woman in good health and CMV-seropositive. Sequencing was done on a sample of PBMCs. V gene TRBV7-9 combines with J gene TRBJ1-4, with 8 bases matching TRBD1. The CDR3 region has the DNA TGTGCCAGCAGCTCCGGACAGGGCCTAGTGGGTGAAAAACTGTTTTTT. Amino acid sequence: CASSSGQGLVGEKLFF.